Shown below are 16 T cell receptor beta chains from a single sample sequenced in a study of shared clonotypes between healthy human individuals (TCRdb year 2020). Library method: the immunoSEQ multiplex PCR assay. Held by TCRdb, this immuneACCESS table contains in-frame sequences only and omits some clones. Under half of the omission traces to an unresolved V gene where checked; the cause of the rest is unknown. The sample has some 1 million clones on record, about 75% of them singletons. The ten biggest clones cover approximately 1.3% of the sample. Sample: memory CD4+ T cells sorted from blood. Explained via the paper, the cell subset or site label denotes: CD45RA-negative fraction. Receptors were obtained from a man aged 18 to 29 in good health.

The chain links TRBV4-2 to TRBJ2-6, with a possible D match to TRBD2 (6 bases). Trimming took 1 base from V and 0 from J, leaving 13 bases between them. The CDR3 contains 18 residues. Per germline, CDR1 LGHNA and CDR2 YNFKEQ. CDR3 region: CASSQVAGGYSGANVLTF. CDR3 DNA sequence: TGTGCCAGCAGCCAAGTAGCAGGAGGGTACTCTGGGGCCAACGTCCTGACTTTC.

The gene calls are TRBV30 and TRBJ1-1, with D possibly being TRBD1 (6 bases). The CDR3 runs 15 residues. The germline CDR1 and CDR2 sequences are GTSNPN and SVGIG (reference sequence). Trimming pared 5 bases from V and 5 bases from J, leaving 21 bases between. The CDR3 loop is CAWGKKTGGLTEAFF. The CDR3 region has the DNA TGTGCCTGGGGGAAGAAGACCGGGGGCTTGACTGAAGCTTTCTTT.

A remark on this clone: This may stem from a read error, because a much larger clone lies one nucleotide away. The chain carries TRBV25-1 and TRBJ1-4; TRBD1 is a possible D gene (5 bases). Germline CDR1 MGHDK, CDR2 SYGVNS. The CDR3 is made up of 17 amino acids. The CDR3 DNA sequence: TGTGCCAGCGGTGACCCAGCCGGGACTACAACTAATGAAAAACTGTTTTTT. This translates into CASGDPAGTTTNEKLFF.

This chain connects TRBV6-5 to TRBJ1-2, with D possibly TRBD1 on 5 matching bases. Germline-derived CDR1 and CDR2 are MNHEY and SVGAGI. CDR3 length equals 15 residues. Trimming left V 1 base short and J 2 bases short, with 11 bases between. This CDR3 is CASSYWQGGNYGYTF. DNA for the CDR3: TGTGCCAGCAGTTACTGGCAGGGTGGCAACTATGGCTACACCTTC.

The rearrangement uses TRBV6-5 and TRBJ2-5; unclear D gene. The CDR3 is made up of 14 amino acids. Trimming took 2 bases from V and 1 from J, leaving 8 bases between them. Germline V gives CDR1 MNHEY, CDR2 SVGAGI. DNA for the CDR3: TGTGCCAGCAGTTACAGTCAGGTCCAAGAGACCCAGTACTTC. It codes for CASSYSQVQETQYF.

This clone was observed a single time. V and J are TRBV15 and TRBJ2-2; D remains ambiguous. V lost 3 bases to trimming and J lost 2 bases, with 7 bases between them. The CDR3 has 14 amino acids. Germline V lookup: CDR1 LNHNV, CDR2 YYDKDF (reference sequence). The CDR3 protein is CATSRSPNTGELFF. CDR3 coding DNA: TGTGCCACCAGCAGGAGCCCTAACACCGGGGAGCTGTTTTTT.

This chain uses TRBV7-2 with TRBJ2-6; 12 bases are shared with TRBD2. V gave up 7 bases and J gave up 4 bases; unmatched junction bases: 8. Germline CDR1 is SGHTA and CDR2 is FQGNSA. The CDR3 loop spans 17 amino acids. CDR3 residues: CASNRLAGAPGANVLTF. The CDR3 region has the DNA TGTGCCAGCAACCGACTAGCGGGAGCCCCCGGGGCCAACGTCCTGACTTTC.

V and J are TRBV7-9 and TRBJ2-5; TRBD2 agrees at 12 bases. There are 17 residues in the CDR3. CDR1 SEHNR and CDR2 FQNEAQ come from the germline V gene (reference sequence). The V and J ends lost 3 bases and 3 bases, in that order; junction bases with no gene match: 8. DNA of the CDR3: TGTGCCAGCAGCTTTTCTTCGACTAGCGGGGGAAAAGAGACCCAGTACTTC. Encoded protein: CASSFSSTSGGKETQYF.

The chain has TRBV5-4 and TRBJ2-3, with 13 bases matching TRBD2. V trimming: 1 base; J trimming: 0 bases; junction bases outside the gene matches: 2. The V gene's germline CDR1 is SGHNT and CDR2 YYREEE (reference sequence). The CDR3 extends over 17 amino acids. The CDR3 nucleotides are TGTGCCAGCAGCTTGCGACTAGCGGGAGGAAGCACAGATACGCAGTATTTT. Its protein product is CASSLRLAGGSTDTQYF.

The rearrangement uses TRBV11-2 and TRBJ2-6, with a tentative D call TRBD1 (5 bases). The germline CDR1 and CDR2 sequences are SGHAT and FQNNGV. CDR3 size: 16 residues. V lost 3 bases to trimming and J lost 2 bases, with 11 bases between them. Here the CDR3 reads CASSFNSRAGANVLTF. CDR3 nucleotides: TGTGCCAGCAGCTTTAACTCCAGGGCTGGGGCCAACGTCCTGACTTTC.

The chain employs TRBV19 and TRBJ1-4; D not resolved. Per the germline V gene, CDR1 is LNHDA and CDR2 is SQIVND (reference sequence). The CDR3 length is 14 residues. V was shortened by 7 bases and J by 0 bases, with 9 bases between the two germline ends. This chain's CDR3 is CASKIGTTNEKLFF. For the CDR3, the DNA is TGTGCCAGTAAAATCGGTACAACTAATGAAAAACTGTTTTTT.

This chain links TRBV19 with TRBJ2-2; 9 bases fit TRBD1. Per the germline V gene, CDR1 is LNHDA and CDR2 is SQIVND (reference sequence). The J segment lost 4 bases and the V segment lost 7 bases, leaving 13 bases of the junction unmatched. The CDR3 runs 17 residues. Here the CDR3 reads CASNSGQGRAGTGELFF. The CDR3 DNA follows: TGTGCCAGTAACAGTGGACAGGGGCGGGCGGGCACCGGGGAGCTGTTTTTT.

This rearrangement joins TRBV18 to TRBJ1-1, with 8 bases identical to TRBD1. Unmatched junction bases numbered 9, after V lost 3 bases and J lost 6 bases. The germline gives CDR1 KGHSH, CDR2 LQKENI. This CDR3 has 15 amino acids. CDR3 coding DNA: TGTGCCAGCTCACCGGACCAGGGGGCTAGGGCTGAAGCTTTCTTT. The encoded protein is CASSPDQGARAEAFF.

The CDR3 region is CASSDQGYNSPLHF. CDR3 coding DNA: TGTGCCAGCAGTGACCAGGGTTATAATTCACCCCTCCACTTT. V usage is TRBV6-1 and J usage is TRBJ1-6; D is perhaps TRBD1 (5 bases). The CDR3 has 14 residues. The germline V gene has CDR1 MNHNS and CDR2 SASEGT. The V and J ends lost 3 bases and 4 bases respectively, with 7 bases between them.

The chain couples TRBV2 to TRBJ2-1; 13 bases are a match to TRBD2. V shed 8 bases, J shed 6 bases, and the junction held 10 bases outside the gene matches. Germline V CDR1 and CDR2: SNHLY, FYNNEI. This CDR3 contains 16 residues. The CDR3 loop reads CASGRTSGSSGNEQFF. CDR3 DNA: TGTGCCAGCGGGAGGACTAGCGGGAGTTCCGGCAATGAGCAGTTCTTC.

The chain recombines TRBV28 with TRBJ1-2; 10 bases fit TRBD1. Germline V gene lookup returns CDR1 MDHEN and CDR2 SYDVKM. The ends lost 11 bases at V and 4 bases at J; junction bases unmatched: 4. The CDR3 is 12 amino acids. CDR3 sequence: CAVGTGVYGYTF. CDR3 nucleotide sequence: TGTGCCGTAGGGACAGGGGTCTATGGCTACACCTTC.